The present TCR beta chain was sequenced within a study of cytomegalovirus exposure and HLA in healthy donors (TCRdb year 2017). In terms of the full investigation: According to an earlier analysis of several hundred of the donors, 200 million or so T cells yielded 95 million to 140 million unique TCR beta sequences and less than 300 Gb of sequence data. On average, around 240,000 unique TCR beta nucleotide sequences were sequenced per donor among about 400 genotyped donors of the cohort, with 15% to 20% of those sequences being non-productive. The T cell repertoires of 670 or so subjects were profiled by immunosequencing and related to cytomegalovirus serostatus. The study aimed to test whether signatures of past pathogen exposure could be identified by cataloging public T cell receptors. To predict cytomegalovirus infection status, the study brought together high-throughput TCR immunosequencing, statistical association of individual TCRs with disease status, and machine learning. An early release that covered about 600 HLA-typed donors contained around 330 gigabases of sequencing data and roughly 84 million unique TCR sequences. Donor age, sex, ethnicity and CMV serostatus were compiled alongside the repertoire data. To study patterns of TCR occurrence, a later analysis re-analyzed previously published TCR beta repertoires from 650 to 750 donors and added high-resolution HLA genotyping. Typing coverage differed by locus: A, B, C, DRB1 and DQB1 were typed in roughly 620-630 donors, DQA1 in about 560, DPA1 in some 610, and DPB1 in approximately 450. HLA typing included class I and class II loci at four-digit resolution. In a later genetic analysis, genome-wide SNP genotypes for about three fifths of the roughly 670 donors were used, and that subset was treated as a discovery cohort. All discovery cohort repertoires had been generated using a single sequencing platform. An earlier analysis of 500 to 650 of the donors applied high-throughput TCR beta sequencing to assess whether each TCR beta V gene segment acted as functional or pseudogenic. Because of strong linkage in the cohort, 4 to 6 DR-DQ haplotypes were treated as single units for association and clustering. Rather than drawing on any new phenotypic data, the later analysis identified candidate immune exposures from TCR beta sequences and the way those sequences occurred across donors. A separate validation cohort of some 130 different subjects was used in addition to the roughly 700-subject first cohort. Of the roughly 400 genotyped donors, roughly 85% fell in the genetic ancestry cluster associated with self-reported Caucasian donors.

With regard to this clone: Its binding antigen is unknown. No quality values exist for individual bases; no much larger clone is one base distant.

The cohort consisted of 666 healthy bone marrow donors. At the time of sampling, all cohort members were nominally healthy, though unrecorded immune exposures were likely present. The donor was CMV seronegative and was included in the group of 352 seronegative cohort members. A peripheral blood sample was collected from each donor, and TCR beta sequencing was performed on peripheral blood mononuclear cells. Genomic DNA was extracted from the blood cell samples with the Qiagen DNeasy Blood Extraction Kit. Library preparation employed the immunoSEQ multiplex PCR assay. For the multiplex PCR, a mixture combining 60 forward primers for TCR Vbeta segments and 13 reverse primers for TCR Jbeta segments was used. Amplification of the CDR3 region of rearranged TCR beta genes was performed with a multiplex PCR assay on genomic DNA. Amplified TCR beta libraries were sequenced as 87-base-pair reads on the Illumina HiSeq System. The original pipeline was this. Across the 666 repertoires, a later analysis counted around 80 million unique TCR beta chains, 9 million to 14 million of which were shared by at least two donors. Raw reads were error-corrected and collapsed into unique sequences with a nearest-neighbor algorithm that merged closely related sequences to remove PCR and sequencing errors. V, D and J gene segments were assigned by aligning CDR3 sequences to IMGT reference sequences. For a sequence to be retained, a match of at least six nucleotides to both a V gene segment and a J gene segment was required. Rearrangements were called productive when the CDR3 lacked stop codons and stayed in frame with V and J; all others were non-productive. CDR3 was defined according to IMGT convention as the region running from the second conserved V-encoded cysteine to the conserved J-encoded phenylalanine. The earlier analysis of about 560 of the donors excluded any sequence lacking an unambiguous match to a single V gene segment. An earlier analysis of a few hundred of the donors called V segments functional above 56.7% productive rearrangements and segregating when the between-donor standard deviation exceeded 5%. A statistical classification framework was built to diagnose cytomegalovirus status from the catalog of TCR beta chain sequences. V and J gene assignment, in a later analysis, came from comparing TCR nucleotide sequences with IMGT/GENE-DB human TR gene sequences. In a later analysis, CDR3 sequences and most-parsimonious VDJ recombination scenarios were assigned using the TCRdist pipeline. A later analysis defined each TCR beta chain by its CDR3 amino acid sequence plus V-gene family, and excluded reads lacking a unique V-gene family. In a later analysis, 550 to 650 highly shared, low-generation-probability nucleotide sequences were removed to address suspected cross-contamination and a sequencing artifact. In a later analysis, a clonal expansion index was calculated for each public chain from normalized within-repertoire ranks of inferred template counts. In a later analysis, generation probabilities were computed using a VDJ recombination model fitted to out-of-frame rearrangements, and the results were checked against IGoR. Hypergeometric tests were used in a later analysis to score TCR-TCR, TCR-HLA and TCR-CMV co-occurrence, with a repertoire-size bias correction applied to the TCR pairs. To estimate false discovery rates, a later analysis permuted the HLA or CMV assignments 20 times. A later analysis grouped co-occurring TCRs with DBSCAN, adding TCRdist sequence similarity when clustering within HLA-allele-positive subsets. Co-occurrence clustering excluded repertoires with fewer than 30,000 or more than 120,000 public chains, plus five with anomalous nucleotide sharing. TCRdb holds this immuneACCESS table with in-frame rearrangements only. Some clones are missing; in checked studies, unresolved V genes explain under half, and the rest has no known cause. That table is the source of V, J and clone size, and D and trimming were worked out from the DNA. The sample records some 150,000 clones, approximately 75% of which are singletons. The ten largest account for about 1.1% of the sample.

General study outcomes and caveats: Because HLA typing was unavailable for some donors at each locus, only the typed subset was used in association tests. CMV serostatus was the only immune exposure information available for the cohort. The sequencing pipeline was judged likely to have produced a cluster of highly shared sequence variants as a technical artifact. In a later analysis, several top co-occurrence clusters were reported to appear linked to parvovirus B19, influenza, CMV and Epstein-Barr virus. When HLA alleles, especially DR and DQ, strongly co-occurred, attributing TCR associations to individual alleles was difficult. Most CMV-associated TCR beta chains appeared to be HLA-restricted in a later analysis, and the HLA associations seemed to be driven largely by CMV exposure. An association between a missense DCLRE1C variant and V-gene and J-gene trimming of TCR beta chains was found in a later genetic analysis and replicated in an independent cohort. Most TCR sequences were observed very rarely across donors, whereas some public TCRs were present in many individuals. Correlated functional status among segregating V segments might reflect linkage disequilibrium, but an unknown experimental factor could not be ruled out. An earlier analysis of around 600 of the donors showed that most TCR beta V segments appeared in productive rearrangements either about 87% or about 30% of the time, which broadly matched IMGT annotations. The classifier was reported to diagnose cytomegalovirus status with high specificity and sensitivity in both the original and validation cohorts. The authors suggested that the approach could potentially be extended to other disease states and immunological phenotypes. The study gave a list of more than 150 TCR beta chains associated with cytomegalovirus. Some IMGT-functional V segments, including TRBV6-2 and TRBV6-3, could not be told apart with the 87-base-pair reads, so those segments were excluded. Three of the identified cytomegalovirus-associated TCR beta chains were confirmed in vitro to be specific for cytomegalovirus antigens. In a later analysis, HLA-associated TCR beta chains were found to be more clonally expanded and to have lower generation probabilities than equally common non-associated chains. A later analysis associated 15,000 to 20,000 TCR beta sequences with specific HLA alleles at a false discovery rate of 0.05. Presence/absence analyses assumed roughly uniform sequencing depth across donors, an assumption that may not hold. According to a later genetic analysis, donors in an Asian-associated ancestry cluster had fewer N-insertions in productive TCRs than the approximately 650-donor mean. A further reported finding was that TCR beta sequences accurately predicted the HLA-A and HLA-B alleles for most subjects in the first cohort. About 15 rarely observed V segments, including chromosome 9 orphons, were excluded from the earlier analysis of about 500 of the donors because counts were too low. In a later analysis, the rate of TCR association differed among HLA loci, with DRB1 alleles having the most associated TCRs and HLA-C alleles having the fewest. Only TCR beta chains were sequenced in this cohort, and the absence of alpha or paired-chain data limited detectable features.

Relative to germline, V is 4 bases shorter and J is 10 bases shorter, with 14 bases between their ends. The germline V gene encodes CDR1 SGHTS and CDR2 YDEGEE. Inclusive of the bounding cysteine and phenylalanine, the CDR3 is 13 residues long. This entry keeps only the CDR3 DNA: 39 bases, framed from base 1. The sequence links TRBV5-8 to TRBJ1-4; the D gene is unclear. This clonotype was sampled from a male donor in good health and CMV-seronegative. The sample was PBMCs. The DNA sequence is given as TGTGCCAGCAGCGGGCAAACAGCTGGAAAACTGTTTTTT. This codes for CASSGQTAGKLFF.